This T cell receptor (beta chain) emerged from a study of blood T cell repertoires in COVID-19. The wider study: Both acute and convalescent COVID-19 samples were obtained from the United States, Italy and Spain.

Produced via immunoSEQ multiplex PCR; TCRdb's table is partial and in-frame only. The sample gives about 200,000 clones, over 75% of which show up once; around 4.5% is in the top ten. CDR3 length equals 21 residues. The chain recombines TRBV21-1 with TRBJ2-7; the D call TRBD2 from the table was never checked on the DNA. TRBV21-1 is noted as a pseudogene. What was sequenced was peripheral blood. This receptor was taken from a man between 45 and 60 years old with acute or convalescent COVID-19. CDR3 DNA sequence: TGTGCCAGCAGCAAAGTAGGACCGGGACTAGCGTCCCCCCCGGTTACCTACGAGCAGTACTTC. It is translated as CASSKVGPGLASPPVTYEQYF.